What follows is one T cell receptor beta chain and its context. With a much larger clone just one base away, this may be a read error. The data belong to a study of CD8+CD57+ T cells in acquired aplastic anemia. Profiling that covered TCR beta VDJ and CDR3 relied on genomic DNA as its template. TCRdb re-derived calls from the reads in MiXCR, one entry per CDR3 protein. The data hold about 240,000 distinct CDR3 sequences, with more than 45% observed a single time. This CDR3 has 16 amino acids. Germline V gene lookup returns CDR1 SEHNR and CDR2 FQNEAQ (reference sequence). CD8+CD57+ cell expansion had been shown by flow cytometry in patients chosen for sequencing.

The chain is built from TRBV7-9 and TRBJ2-7; 7 bases match TRBD1. This TCR came from a human donor with aplastic anemia. The sample was sorted CD4+, CD8+, or CD8+CD57+ T cells (not recorded which) from PBMCs. CDR3 sequence (DNA): TGTGCCAGCAGCTTAAGTGCCGAGGGGGCTTCTTACGGGCAGTACTTC. This sequence encodes CASSLSAEGASYGQYF.